A single sample gave rise to the 17 T cell receptor beta chains below, sequenced in a study of blood T cell repertoires in COVID-19. Generated by immunoSEQ multiplex PCR, the TCRdb table keeps only in-frame clones and is missing some. The table has around 300,000 clones, more than 70% seen once; the top ten hold 2% to 2.5%. The sequenced sample was PBMCs or T cells enriched from blood (not recorded which). These receptors came from a woman aged 60-70 years in a cohort exposed to, infected with or recovered from COVID-19 (not recorded which).

This chain uses TRBV30 with TRBJ2-5, with 15 bases aligning to TRBD2. The germline gives CDR1 GTSNPN, CDR2 SVGIG (reference sequence). V was pared by 5 bases and J by 4 bases, with 5 bases of the junction left unmatched. CDR3 size: 15 residues. CDR3 DNA sequence: TGTGCCTGGGGCGAGGGACTAGCGGGAGGAGAGACCCAGTACTTC. This codes for CAWGEGLAGGETQYF.

This chain links TRBV5-6 with TRBJ2-2; possible D gene TRBD1, 6 bases. From germline, CDR1 is SGHDT and CDR2 YYEEEE. The CDR3 loop spans 15 amino acids. Trimming shortened V by 4 bases and J by 4 bases, and 14 bases separated the two germline ends. CDR3: CASSPYRVFTGELFF. Here the CDR3 DNA reads TGTGCCAGCAGCCCCTACAGGGTATTCACCGGGGAGCTGTTTTTT.

This rearrangement joins TRBV28 to TRBJ1-2; D is possibly TRBD1 (6 bases). V gave up 3 bases and J gave up 1 base, with 12 bases separating them. The germline V gene encodes CDR1 MDHEN and CDR2 SYDVKM. CDR3 length: 15 amino acids. The CDR3 region has the DNA TGTGCCAGCAGTTTGGGGGGGGCTGATAACTATGGCTACACCTTC. Amino acids: CASSLGGADNYGYTF.

This clone was counted a single time. This sequence joins TRBV12-5 and TRBJ2-1; 8 bases map to TRBD1. The CDR3 has 12 residues. The V gene end was trimmed by 1 base and the J gene end by 13 bases; junction bases not matched to a gene: 3. CDR1 and CDR2 (germline): LGHNT, FRNRAP. The CDR3 region is CASGLAGTGQFF. CDR3 nucleotide sequence: TGTGCTAGTGGTTTGGCCGGGACAGGTCAGTTCTTC.

The chain couples TRBV4-2 to TRBJ2-6, with 7 bases aligning to TRBD1. Trimming cost V 1 base and J 2 bases; bases outside gene matches: 5. There are 17 residues in the CDR3. CDR1 LGHNA and CDR2 YNFKEQ come from the germline V gene. The CDR3 nucleotides are TGTGCCAGCAGCCAAGCCTCCCAGGGGGCTGGGGCCAACGTCCTGACTTTC. It is translated as CASSQASQGAGANVLTF.

V is TRBV27 and J is TRBJ1-6; possibly TRBD1 for D (5 bases). Deletions cut 6 bases from V and 3 bases from J, with 12 bases between. The V gene's germline CDR1 is MNHEY and CDR2 SMNVEV (reference sequence). CDR3 length: 15 amino acids. CDR3 residues: CASRRSGNYNSPLHF. DNA for the CDR3: TGTGCCAGCAGACGTTCAGGGAACTATAATTCACCCCTCCACTTT.

V gene TRBV6-1 combines with J gene TRBJ2-7, with 7 bases lining up with TRBD2. CDR3 length equals 17 residues. Germline V gene lookup returns CDR1 MNHNS and CDR2 SASEGT. The V gene end was trimmed by 2 bases and the J gene end by 0 bases; junction bases not matched to a gene: 10. DNA of the CDR3: TGTGCCAGCAGTGAAAGGCATAGCGGGCACAGCTCCTACGAGCAGTACTTC. Amino acids: CASSERHSGHSSYEQYF.

In its sample, this clone was seen once. The chain joins TRBV7-2 to TRBJ2-2; 8 bases match TRBD2. J lost 4 bases, V lost 2 bases, and 9 bases had no gene match. The CDR3 has 17 residues. CDR1 is SGHTA and CDR2 is FQGNSA in the germline V gene. The CDR3: CASSLLVRGGSTGELFF. The CDR3 region has the DNA TGTGCCAGCAGCTTATTAGTTCGGGGGGGAAGCACCGGGGAGCTGTTTTTT.

The J gene is TRBJ2-7, the V gene TRBV28; TRBD2 matches at 12 bases. The CDR3 totals 16 residues. Germline CDR1 MDHEN, CDR2 SYDVKM. The V gene end was trimmed by 6 bases and the J gene end by 0 bases; junction bases not matched to a gene: 6. The CDR3 here is CASRPSTSGSSYEQYF. The CDR3 DNA sequence: TGTGCCAGCAGACCATCGACTAGCGGGAGCTCCTACGAGCAGTACTTC.

This clone was counted a few times. Other DNA sequences from this sample encode an identical CDR3 as well. This chain uses TRBV27 with TRBJ2-1; D is possibly TRBD2 (6 bases). CDR3 length: 15 residues. V was trimmed by 0 bases and J by 0 bases, leaving 6 bases between them. The germline CDR1 and CDR2 sequences are MNHEY and SMNVEV (reference sequence). CDR3 sequence: CASSLSGGSYNEQFF. The CDR3 DNA reads as TGTGCCAGCAGTTTATCGGGGGGCTCCTACAATGAGCAGTTCTTC.

CDR3 loop: CASSLDITDTQYF. The CDR3, as DNA: TGTGCCAGCAGCTTGGACATCACAGATACGCAGTATTTT. The chain joins TRBV11-2 to TRBJ2-3; a weak D match, TRBD1 (5 bases). The CDR3 extends over 13 amino acids. V shed 3 bases and J shed 2 bases, with 6 bases lying between them. From germline, CDR1 is SGHAT and CDR2 FQNNGV.

The chain combines TRBV6-2 or TRBV6-3 with TRBJ1-5, with TRBD1 identical over 7 bases. There are 15 residues in the CDR3. From germline, CDR1 is MNHEY and CDR2 SVGEGT. With V trimmed by 6 bases and J by 11 bases, 16 bases remained unmatched. The CDR3 bases are TGTGCCAGCAGCCAGGGACAGATAGATGACGTGACCCAGCATTTT. It codes for CASSQGQIDDVTQHF.

The chain couples TRBV30 to TRBJ1-3, with D hard to call. Trimming took off 8 bases at V and 0 bases at J, with 5 bases between the two ends. The germline V gene has CDR1 GTSNPN and CDR2 SVGIG (reference sequence). The CDR3 length is 11 residues. The CDR3 reads CAHYSGNTIYF. The CDR3 DNA follows: TGTGCCCACTACTCTGGAAACACCATATATTTT.

The chain recombines TRBV14 with TRBJ2-2; D unclear. Trimming left V 1 base short and J 6 bases short, with 15 bases between. Per the germline V gene, CDR1 is SGHDN and CDR2 is FVKESK. The CDR3 is made up of 16 amino acids. CDR3 nucleotide sequence: TGTGCCAGCAGCCAAGTCCGGCCAACACGGGCCGGGGAGCTGTTTTTT. This translates into CASSQVRPTRAGELFF.

The chain uses TRBV3-1 (or the pseudogene TRBV3-2) and TRBJ2-7; tentatively, D is TRBD2 (6 bases). Per the germline V gene, CDR1 is LGHDT and CDR2 is YNNKEL (reference sequence). Trimming cost V 8 bases and J 3 bases, with 20 bases left between them. The CDR3 covers 15 residues. CDR3 DNA sequence: TGTGCCAGCGGGGGAGACGCGGGGCGGAACTACGAGCAGTACTTC. Translated: CASGGDAGRNYEQYF.

This clone was seen more than once but under ten times. The rearrangement uses TRBV7-3 and TRBJ2-1; the D gene is possibly TRBD2 (7 bases). Trimming took 5 bases from V and 9 from J, leaving 17 bases between them. The CDR3 totals 14 residues. Per the germline V gene, CDR1 is SGHTA and CDR2 is FQGTGA. The CDR3, as DNA: TGTGCCAGCAGCGCCCCAGGAGGGGGGGGTGAGCAGTTCTTC. It is translated as CASSAPGGGGEQFF.

The chain joins TRBV6-5 to TRBJ2-1; TRBD2 might be the D (6 bases). CDR3 length: 13 residues. V lost 6 bases and J 6 bases, leaving 12 bases between the germline ends. Per germline, CDR1 MNHEY and CDR2 SVGAGI. The CDR3 coding sequence is TGTGCCAGCAGGCCTCCGGGACTCAATGAGCAGTTCTTC. This encodes CASRPPGLNEQFF.